Sequencing of this T cell receptor beta chain was carried out in a study of regulatory T cells in long-lasting Graves disease. Overall study findings and caveats: New patients shared more than 750 public clonotypes, fewer than the 2,741 shared by persistent patients. Persistent disease exhibited a predilection for TRBV28, TRBJ1-2 and TRBJ2-5.

This clonotype has a handful of counts. As yet, its antigen is unknown. The time point: newly diagnosed GD, antithyroid drugs for less than 3 months. RNA from PBMCs was the source of the TCR library. Trimming pared 0 bases from V and 7 bases from J, leaving 7 bases between. Germline V gene data show CDR1 as SGHTA and CDR2 as FQGTGA. This CDR3 spans 13 amino acids. According to the study, TCR beta libraries were built with iRepertoire HTBI primers and CDR3-region Arm-PCR. Each CDR3 protein gets one entry after TCRdb re-called the multiplex PCR reads with MiXCR. Of roughly 520,000 distinct CDR3 sequences in the sample, 12% were seen once. These same records also appear under a second study, on T cells in Graves' hyperthyroidism and ophthalmopathy. As that report states: The study defined stable Graves' hyperthyroidism as no ophthalmopathy progression within 18 months. TCR CDR3 underwent first-round RT-PCR with the HTBI primer set.

The sequencing here drew on peripheral blood mononuclear cells (PBMCs), taken at new diagnosis, from a patient treated with antithyroid drugs. The sequence was collected from a woman aged 25 to 39 with Graves disease. V and J are TRBV7-3 and TRBJ2-1; D unclear. CDR3 protein: CASSLTDRNEQFF. DNA of the CDR3: TGTGCCAGCAGCTTAACGGATCGGAATGAGCAGTTCTTC.